This passage covers 10 T cell receptor beta chains from one sample sequenced in a study of EBV T-cell therapy then PD-1 blockade in nasopharyngeal carcinoma. Treatment reported: AdE1-LMPpoly-expanded autologous EBV-specific T-cell therapy followed by anti-PD-1 nivolumab. These receptors have no identified antigens. Data came from immunoSEQ multiplex PCR; TCRdb stores just in-frame clones and leaves some out. The table records 20,000 to 25,000 clones, 84% of them present only once. The sequencing here drew on CD8+ T cells from blood, taken around day 58 from a patient whose treatment included autologous EBV-specific T cells and nivolumab. These receptor sequences come from a man aged 35-49 years with nasopharyngeal carcinoma.

CDR3 nucleotide sequence: TGTGCCAGCAGTTACTCCGGGGAAACAGATACGCAGTATTTT. This encodes CASSYSGETDTQYF. This chain links TRBV6-2 or TRBV6-3 with TRBJ2-3, with a weak D call TRBD2 (5 bases). Germline CDR1 and CDR2: MNHEY and SVGEGT. This CDR3 is 14 amino acids long. The V end lost 0 bases, the J end lost 3 bases, and 7 bases lay between the germline ends.

V usage is TRBV29-1 and J usage is TRBJ1-2; 7 nucleotides agree with TRBD1. The CDR3 spans 13 residues. Per the germline V gene, CDR1 is SQVTM and CDR2 is ANQGSEA. V shed 7 bases and J 7 bases; nucleotides not matched to a gene: 12. CDR3 bases: TGCAGCGAGGGAACAGGGGAAAGTGGTGGCTACACCTTC. Its translation is CSEGTGESGGYTF.

This rearrangement joins TRBV7-9 to TRBJ1-1; D uncertain. CDR1 and CDR2 from the germline V gene are SEHNR and FQNEAQ (reference sequence). V dropped 5 bases and J dropped 6 bases, with 10 bases sitting between them. CDR3 size: 12 residues. CDR3 protein: CASSPAGPEAFF. The CDR3 DNA reads as TGTGCCAGCAGCCCCGCTGGGCCTGAAGCTTTCTTT.

The chain joins TRBV5-5 to TRBJ2-1; D is unclear. CDR3 length equals 15 residues. The V and J ends lost 4 bases and 1 base respectively, with 12 bases between them. Germline loops: CDR1 SGHKS, CDR2 YYEKEE (reference sequence). The CDR3 here is CASSPRPISYNEQFF. DNA of the CDR3: TGTGCCAGCAGCCCTAGACCTATTTCCTACAATGAGCAGTTCTTC.

J is TRBJ2-3 and V is TRBV7-9; either TRBD1 or TRBD2 may fit D (5 bases each). V lost 5 bases, J lost 4 bases, and 22 bases lay in between. The CDR3 runs to 17 residues. CDR1 SEHNR and CDR2 FQNEAQ come from the germline V gene (reference sequence). CDR3 sequence (DNA): TGTGCCAGCAGCCCTCGGGGCCACCGGAGTCGGCCAGATACGCAGTATTTT. Residues: CASSPRGHRSRPDTQYF.

This rearrangement joins TRBV30 to TRBJ1-2, with D possibly being TRBD1 (5 bases). The CDR3 spans 12 residues. Germline CDR1 is GTSNPN and CDR2 is SVGIG (reference sequence). V lost 4 bases and J lost 4, with 10 bases in between. The CDR3, as DNA: TGTGCCTGGAATAGGGACCGCTATGGCTACACCTTC. Protein product: CAWNRDRYGYTF.

This clone has a single count. This sequence joins TRBV4-1 and TRBJ2-7; possible D gene TRBD1, 6 bases. This CDR3 comprises 14 residues. In germline, CDR1 is MGHRA, CDR2 YSYEKL. V lost 1 base to trimming and J lost 1 base, with 8 bases between them. For the CDR3, the DNA is TGCGCCAGCAGCCAAGGGACAGCATCCTACGAGCAGTACTTC. The encoded protein is CASSQGTASYEQYF.

The chain recombines TRBV18 with TRBJ2-5, with 8 bases aligning to TRBD1. Germline V gene lookup returns CDR1 KGHSH and CDR2 LQKENI. V dropped 5 bases and J dropped 2; count of bases not matched to a gene: 7. The CDR3 sequence is 15 residues long. CDR3 residues: CASSSRDRQQETQYF. The DNA for the CDR3 is TGTGCCAGCTCATCCCGGGACAGGCAACAAGAGACCCAGTACTTC.

There are a few counts of this clone. The chain has TRBV7-8 and TRBJ1-1; TRBD1 might be the D (5 bases). The CDR3 runs to 16 residues. The V and J ends lost 1 base and 5 bases respectively, with 17 bases between them. Germline CDR1 SGHVS, CDR2 FQNEAQ. CDR3 protein: CASSLGASAGWTEAFF. CDR3 DNA: TGTGCCAGCAGCTTAGGGGCCTCGGCAGGGTGGACTGAAGCTTTCTTT.

CDR3 DNA: TGTGCCATCAGTGAGTCAAGGGTCAGCAATCAGCCCCAGCATTTT. Amino acids: CAISESRVSNQPQHF. The V gene is TRBV10-3, the J gene TRBJ1-5; D remains unclear. Between the trimmed V and J ends, which lost 0 bases and 1 base, there was a span of 7 bases. Germline-derived CDR1 and CDR2 are ENHRY and SYGVKD. The CDR3 extends over 15 amino acids.